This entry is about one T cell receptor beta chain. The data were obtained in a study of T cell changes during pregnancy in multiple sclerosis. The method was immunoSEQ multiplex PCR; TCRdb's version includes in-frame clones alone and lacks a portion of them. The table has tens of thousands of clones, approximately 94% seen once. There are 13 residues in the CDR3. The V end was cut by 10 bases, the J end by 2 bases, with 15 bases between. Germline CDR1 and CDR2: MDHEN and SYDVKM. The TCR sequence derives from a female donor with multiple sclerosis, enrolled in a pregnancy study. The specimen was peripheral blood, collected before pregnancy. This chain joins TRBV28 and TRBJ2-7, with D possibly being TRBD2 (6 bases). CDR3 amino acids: CATTGTPTYEQYF. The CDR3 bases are TGTGCCACCACCGGGACTCCTACCTACGAGCAGTACTTC. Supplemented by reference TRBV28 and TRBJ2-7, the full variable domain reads DVKVTQSSRYLVKRTGEKVFLECVQDMDHENMFWYRQDPGLGLRLIYFSYDVKMKEKGDIPEGYSVSREKKERFSLILESASTNQTSMYLCATTGTPTYEQYFGPGTRLTVT.